This T cell receptor beta chain appears in the sequencing data of a study of cytomegalovirus exposure and HLA in healthy donors. Study at large: Drawn from HLA-typed donors, about 82 million unique TCRs were held in an early data release. Across around 400 genotyped donors, roughly 80% landed in the Caucasian-associated ancestry cluster. Findings and caveats of the study: A missense DCLRE1C variant was associated with V- and J-gene trimming of TCR beta chains in a later analysis, and an independent cohort replicated the association. In vitro work confirmed that a few CMV-associated chains recognize CMV antigens.

Germline-derived CDR1 and CDR2 are SNHLY and FYNNEI. CDR3 size: 16 residues. J was trimmed by 1 base and V by 6 bases; bases with no gene match: 6. Worth noting for this clone: The antigen is not known.

PCR used 60 Vbeta primers and 13 Jbeta primers. Sequencing used immunoSEQ multiplex PCR; TCRdb keeps in-frame clones, though not all of them. This table holds roughly 86,000 clones, around three quarters found once. The V call is TRBV2, the J call TRBJ2-6, with TRBD1 identical over 7 bases. The material sequenced was PBMCs. This receptor was identified in a man between 60 and 70 years old in good health and CMV-seronegative. CDR3 sequence reads: CASRRGRGSGANVLTF. CDR3 sequence (DNA): TGTGCCAGCAGGAGAGGCAGGGGGTCTGGGGCCAACGTCCTGACTTTC.